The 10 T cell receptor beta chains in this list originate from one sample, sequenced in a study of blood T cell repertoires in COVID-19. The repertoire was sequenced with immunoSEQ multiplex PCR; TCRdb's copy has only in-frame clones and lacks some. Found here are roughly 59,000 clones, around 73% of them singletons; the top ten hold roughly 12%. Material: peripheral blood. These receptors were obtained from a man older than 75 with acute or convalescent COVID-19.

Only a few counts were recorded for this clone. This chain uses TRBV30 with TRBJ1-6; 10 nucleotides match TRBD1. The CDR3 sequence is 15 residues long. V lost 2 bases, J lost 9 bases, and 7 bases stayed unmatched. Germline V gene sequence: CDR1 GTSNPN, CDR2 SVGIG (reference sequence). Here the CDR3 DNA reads TGTGCCTGGAGTCCTGGCTGGACAGGGGGTTCACCCCTCCACTTT. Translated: CAWSPGWTGGSPLHF.

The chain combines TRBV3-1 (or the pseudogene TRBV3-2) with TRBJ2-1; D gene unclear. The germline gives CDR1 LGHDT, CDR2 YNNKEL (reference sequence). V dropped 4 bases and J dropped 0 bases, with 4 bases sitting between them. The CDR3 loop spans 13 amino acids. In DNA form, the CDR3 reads TGTGCCAGCAGCCTTAGCTCCTACAATGAGCAGTTCTTC. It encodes CASSLSSYNEQFF.

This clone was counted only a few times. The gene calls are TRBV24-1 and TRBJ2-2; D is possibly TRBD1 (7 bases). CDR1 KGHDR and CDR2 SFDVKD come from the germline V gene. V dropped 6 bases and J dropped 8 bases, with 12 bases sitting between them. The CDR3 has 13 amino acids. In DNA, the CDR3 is TGTGCCACCAGTCAGGGGGGCGCAGGGGAGCTGTTTTTT. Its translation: CATSQGGAGELFF.

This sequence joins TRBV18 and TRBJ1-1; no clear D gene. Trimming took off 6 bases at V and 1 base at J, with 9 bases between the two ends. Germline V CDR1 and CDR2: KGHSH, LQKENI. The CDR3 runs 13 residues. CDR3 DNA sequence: TGTGCCAGCTCCCCCTCAGAGAACACTGAAGCTTTCTTT. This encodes CASSPSENTEAFF. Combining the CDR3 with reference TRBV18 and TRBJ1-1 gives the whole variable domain NAGVMQNPRHLVRRRGQEARLRCSPMKGHSHVYWYRQLPEEGLKFMVYLQKENIIDESGMPKERFSAEFPKEGPSILRIQQVVRGDSAAYFCASSPSENTEAFFGQGTRLTVV.

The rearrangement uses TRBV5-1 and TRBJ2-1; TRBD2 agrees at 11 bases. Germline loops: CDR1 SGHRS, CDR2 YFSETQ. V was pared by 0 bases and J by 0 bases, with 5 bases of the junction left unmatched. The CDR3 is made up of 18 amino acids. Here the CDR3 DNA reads TGCGCCAGCAGCTTGGTCCCTAGCGGGGGGACCTCCTACAATGAGCAGTTCTTC. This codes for CASSLVPSGGTSYNEQFF.

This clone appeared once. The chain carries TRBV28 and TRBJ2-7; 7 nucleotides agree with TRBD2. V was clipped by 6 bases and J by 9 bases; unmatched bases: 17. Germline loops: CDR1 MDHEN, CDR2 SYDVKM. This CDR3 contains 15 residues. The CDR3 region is CASSPSPGGGPVQYF. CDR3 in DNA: TGTGCCAGCAGCCCCTCACCGGGGGGAGGGCCAGTGCAGTACTTC.

The CDR3 sequence: CASSPTGTRNFHEQFF. CDR3 in DNA: TGTGCCAGCAGCCCGACCGGGACTAGAAATTTCCATGAGCAGTTCTTC. The genes are TRBV4-2 and TRBJ2-1; 8 bases agree with TRBD2. The CDR3 spans 16 residues. The germline CDR1 and CDR2 sequences are LGHNA and YNFKEQ. V lost 4 bases and J lost 8; bases outside the gene matches: 13.

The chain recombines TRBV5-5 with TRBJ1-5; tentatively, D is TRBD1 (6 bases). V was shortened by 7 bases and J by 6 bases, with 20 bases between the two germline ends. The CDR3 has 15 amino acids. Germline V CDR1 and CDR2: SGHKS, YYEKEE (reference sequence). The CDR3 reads CASRKNQQGTQPQHF. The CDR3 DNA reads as TGTGCCAGCCGCAAGAACCAACAGGGAACTCAGCCCCAGCATTTT.

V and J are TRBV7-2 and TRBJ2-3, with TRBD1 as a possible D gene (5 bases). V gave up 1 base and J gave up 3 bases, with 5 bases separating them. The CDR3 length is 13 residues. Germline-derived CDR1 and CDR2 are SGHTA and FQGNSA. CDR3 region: CASSLEGTDTQYF. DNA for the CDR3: TGTGCCAGCAGCTTAGAGGGGACAGATACGCAGTATTTT.

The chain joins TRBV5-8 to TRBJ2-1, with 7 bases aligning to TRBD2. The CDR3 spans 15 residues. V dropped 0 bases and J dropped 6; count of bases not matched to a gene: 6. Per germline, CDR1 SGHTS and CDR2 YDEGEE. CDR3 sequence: CASSLAGGKANEQFF. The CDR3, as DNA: TGTGCCAGCAGCTTGGCCGGGGGGAAAGCCAATGAGCAGTTCTTC.